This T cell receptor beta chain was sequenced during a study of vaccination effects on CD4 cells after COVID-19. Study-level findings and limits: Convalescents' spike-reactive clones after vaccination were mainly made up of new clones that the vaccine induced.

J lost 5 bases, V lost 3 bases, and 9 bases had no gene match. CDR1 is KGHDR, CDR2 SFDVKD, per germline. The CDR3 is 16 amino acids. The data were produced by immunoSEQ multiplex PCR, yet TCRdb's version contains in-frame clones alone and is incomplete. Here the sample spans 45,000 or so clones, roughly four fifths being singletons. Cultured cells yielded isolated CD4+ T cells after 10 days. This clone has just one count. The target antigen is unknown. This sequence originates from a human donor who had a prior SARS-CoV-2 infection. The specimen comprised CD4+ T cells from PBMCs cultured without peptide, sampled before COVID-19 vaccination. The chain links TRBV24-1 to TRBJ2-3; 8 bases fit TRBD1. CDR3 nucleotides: TGTGCCACCAGTGATAGACAGGGGAGGATTGAAGATACGCAGTATTTT. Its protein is CATSDRQGRIEDTQYF.